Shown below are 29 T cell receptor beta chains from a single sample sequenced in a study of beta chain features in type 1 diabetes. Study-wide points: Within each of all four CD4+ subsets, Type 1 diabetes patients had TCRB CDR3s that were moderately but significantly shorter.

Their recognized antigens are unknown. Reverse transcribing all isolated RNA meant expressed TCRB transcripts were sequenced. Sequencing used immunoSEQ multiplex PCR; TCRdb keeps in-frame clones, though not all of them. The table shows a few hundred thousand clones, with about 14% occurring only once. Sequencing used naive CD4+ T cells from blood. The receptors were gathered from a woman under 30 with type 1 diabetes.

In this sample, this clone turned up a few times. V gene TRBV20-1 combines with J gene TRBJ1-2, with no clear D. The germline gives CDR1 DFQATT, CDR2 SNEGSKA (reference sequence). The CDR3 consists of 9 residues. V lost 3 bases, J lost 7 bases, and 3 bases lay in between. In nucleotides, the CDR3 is TGCAGTGCTAGCGGTGGCTACACCTTC. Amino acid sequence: CSASGGYTF.

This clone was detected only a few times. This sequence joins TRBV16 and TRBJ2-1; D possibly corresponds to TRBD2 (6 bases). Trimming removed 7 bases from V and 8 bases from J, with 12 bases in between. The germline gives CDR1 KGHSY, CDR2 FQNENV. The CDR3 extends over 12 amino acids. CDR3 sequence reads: CASKSGSYEQFF. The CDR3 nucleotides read TGTGCCAGCAAGAGCGGGTCATATGAGCAGTTCTTC.

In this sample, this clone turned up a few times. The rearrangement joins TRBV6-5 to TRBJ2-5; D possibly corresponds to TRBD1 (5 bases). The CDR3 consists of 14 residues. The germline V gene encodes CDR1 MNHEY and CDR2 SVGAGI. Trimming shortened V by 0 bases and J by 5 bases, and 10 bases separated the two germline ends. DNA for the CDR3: TGTGCCAGCAGTTACTCCTGGGGCTCGGAGACCCAGTACTTC. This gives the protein CASSYSWGSETQYF.

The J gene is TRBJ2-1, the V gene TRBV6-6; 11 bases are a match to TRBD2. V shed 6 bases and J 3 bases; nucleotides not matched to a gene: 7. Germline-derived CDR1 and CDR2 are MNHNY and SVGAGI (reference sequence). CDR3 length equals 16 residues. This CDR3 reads CASRRPGTSGYNEQFF. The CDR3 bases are TGTGCCAGCAGGCGACCCGGGACTAGCGGCTACAATGAGCAGTTCTTC.

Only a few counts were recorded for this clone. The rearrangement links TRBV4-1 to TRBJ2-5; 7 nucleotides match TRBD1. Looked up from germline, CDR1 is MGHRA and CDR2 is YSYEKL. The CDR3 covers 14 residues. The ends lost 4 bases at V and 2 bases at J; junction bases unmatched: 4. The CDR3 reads CASSPTGAQETQYF. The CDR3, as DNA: TGCGCCAGCAGCCCAACAGGGGCACAAGAGACCCAGTACTTC.

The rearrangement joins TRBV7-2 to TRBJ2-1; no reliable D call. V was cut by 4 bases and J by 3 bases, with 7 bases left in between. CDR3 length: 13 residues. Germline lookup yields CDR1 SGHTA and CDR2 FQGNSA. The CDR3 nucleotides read TGTGCCAGCAGCTCCCAACTCTACAATGAGCAGTTCTTC. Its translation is CASSSQLYNEQFF.

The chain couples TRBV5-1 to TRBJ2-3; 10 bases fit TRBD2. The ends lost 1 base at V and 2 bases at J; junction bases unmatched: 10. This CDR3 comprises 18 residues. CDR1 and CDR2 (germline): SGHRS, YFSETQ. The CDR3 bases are TGCGCCAGCAGCTTGTTAGCGGGAGGCCTACTAAACACAGATACGCAGTATTTT. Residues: CASSLLAGGLLNTDTQYF.

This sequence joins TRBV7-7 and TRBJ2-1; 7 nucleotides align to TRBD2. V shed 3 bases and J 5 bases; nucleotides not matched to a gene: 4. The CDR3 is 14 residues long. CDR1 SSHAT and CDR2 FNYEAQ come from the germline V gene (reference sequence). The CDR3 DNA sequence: TGTGCCAGCAGCTTCGGGGGAGGGGACAATGAGCAGTTCTTC. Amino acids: CASSFGGGDNEQFF.

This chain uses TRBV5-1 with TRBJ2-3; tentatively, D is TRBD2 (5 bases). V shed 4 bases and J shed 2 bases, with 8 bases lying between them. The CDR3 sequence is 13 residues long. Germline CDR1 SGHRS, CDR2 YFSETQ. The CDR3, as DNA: TGCGCCAGCAGCGACGGGATCACAGATACGCAGTATTTT. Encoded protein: CASSDGITDTQYF.

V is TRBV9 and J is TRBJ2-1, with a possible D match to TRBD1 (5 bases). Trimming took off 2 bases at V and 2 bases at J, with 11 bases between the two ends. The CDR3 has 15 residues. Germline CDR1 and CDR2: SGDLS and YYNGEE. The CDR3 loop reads CASSVQGSAYNEQFF. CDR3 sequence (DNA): TGTGCCAGCAGCGTCCAGGGAAGTGCCTACAATGAGCAGTTCTTC.

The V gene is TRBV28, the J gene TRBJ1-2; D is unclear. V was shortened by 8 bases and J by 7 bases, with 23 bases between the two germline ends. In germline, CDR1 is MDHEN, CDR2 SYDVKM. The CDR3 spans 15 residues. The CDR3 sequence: CASRPSTAGSVGYTF. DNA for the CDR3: TGTGCCAGCCGCCCCTCAACAGCGGGGTCGGTTGGCTACACCTTC.

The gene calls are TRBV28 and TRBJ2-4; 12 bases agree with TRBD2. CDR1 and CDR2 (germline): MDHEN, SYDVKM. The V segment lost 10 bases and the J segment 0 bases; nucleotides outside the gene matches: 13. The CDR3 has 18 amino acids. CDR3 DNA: TGTGCCACCGGACGTGCTCTAGCGGGAGGGCTAGCCAAAAACATTCAGTACTTC. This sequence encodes CATGRALAGGLAKNIQYF.

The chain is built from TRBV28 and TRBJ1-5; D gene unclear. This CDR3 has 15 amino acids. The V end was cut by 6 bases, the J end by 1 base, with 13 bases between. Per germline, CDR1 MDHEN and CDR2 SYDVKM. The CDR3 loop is CASRTMLVSNQPQHF. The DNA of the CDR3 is TGTGCCAGCAGGACTATGTTGGTAAGCAATCAGCCCCAGCATTTT.

As DNA, the CDR3 is TGTGCCACCAATACAGGGATGGGACCTCATGGCTACACCTTC. Encoded protein: CATNTGMGPHGYTF. J is TRBJ1-2 and V is TRBV6-5, with a weak D call TRBD1 (6 bases). This CDR3 is 14 amino acids long. Germline loops: CDR1 MNHEY, CDR2 SVGAGI. V was shortened by 10 bases and J by 6 bases, with 21 bases between the two germline ends.

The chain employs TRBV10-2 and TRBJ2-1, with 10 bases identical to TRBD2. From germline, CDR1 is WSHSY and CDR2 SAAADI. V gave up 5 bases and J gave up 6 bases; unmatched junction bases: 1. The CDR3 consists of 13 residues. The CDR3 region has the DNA TGCGCCAGCAGTCTAGCGGGGGCCAATGAGCAGTTCTTC. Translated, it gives CASSLAGANEQFF.

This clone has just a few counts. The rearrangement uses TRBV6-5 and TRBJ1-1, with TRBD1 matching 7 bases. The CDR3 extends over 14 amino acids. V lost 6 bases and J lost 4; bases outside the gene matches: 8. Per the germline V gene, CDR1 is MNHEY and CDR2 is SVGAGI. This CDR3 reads CASRLGQLPTEAFF. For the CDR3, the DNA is TGTGCCAGCAGATTGGGACAGCTCCCCACTGAAGCTTTCTTT.

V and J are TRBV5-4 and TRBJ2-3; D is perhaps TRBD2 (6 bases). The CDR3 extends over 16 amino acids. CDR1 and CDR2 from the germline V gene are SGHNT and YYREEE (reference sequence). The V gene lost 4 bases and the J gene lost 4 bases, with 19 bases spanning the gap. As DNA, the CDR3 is TGTGCCAGCAGCCCCGGATGGCGGGGTGACCCAGATACGCAGTATTTT. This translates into CASSPGWRGDPDTQYF.

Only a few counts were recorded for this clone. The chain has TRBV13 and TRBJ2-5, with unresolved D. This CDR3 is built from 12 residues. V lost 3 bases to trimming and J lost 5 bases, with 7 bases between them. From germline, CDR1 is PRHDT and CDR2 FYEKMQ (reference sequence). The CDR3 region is CASSFGRETQYF. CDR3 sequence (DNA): TGTGCCAGCAGCTTCGGTCGGGAGACCCAGTACTTC. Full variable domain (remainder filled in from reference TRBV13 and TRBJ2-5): AAGVIQSPRHLIKEKRETATLKCYPIPRHDTVYWYQQGPGQDPQFLISFYEKMQSDKGSIPDRFSAQQFSDYHSELNMSSLELGDSALYFCASSFGRETQYFGPGTRLLVL.

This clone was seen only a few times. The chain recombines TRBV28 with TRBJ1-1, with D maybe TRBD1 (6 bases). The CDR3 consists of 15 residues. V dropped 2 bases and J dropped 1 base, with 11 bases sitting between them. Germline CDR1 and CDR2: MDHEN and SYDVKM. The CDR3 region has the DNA TGTGCCAGCAGTTTAGGCGGACAGCAGAACACTGAAGCTTTCTTT. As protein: CASSLGGQQNTEAFF.

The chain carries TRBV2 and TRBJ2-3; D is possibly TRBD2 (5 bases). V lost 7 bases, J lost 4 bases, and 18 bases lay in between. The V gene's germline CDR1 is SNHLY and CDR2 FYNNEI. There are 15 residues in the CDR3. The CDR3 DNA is TGTGCCAGCAAGGTTACGGGAAGGATGGCAGATACGCAGTATTTT. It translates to CASKVTGRMADTQYF. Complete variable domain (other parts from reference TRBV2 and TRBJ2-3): EPEVTQTPSHQVTQMGQEVILRCVPISNHLYFYWYRQILGQKVEFLVSFYNNEISEKSEIFDDQFSVERPDGSNFTLKIRSTKLEDSAMYFCASKVTGRMADTQYFGPGTRLTVL.

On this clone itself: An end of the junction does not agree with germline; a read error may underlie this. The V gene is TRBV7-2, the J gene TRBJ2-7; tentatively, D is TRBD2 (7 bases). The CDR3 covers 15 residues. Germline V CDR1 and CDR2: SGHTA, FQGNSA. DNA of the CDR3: TGTGCCAGCAACTTAGGAGGGGGAGGGCCAAGGGAGCAGTACTTC. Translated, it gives CASNLGGGGPREQYF.

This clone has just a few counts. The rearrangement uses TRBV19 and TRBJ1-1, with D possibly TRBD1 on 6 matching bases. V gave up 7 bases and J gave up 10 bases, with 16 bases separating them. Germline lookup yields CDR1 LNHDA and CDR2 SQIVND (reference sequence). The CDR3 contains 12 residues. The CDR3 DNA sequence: TGTGCCAGTACCCACGGGGGGCGTGGAGCTTTCTTT. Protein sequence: CASTHGGRGAFF.

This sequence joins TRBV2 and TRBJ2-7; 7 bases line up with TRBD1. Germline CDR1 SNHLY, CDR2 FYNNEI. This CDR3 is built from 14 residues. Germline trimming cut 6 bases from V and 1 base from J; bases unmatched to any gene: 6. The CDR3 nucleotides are TGTGCCAGCAGCAACAGGGGTTTTTCCTACGAGCAGTACTTC. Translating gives CASSNRGFSYEQYF.

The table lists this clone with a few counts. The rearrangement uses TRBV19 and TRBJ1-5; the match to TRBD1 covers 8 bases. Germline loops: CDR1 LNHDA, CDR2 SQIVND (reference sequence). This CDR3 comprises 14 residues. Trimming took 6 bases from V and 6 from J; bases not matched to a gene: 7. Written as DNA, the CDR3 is TGTGCCAGTAGAGGACAGGGAGTCAGTCAGCCCCAGCATTTT. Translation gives CASRGQGVSQPQHF.

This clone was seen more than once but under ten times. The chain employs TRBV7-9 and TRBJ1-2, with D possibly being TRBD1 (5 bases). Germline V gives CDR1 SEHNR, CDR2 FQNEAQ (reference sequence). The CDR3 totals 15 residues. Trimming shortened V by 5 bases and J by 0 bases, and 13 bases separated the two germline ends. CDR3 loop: CASSRGTAANYGYTF. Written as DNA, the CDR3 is TGTGCCAGCAGCCGGGGGACCGCAGCTAACTATGGCTACACCTTC.

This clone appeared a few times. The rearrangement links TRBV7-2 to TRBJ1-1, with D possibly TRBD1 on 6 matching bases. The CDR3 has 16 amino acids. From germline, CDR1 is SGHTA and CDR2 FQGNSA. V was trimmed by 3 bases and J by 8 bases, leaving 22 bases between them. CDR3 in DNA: TGTGCCAGCAGCTTGGGCTATACAGGGAGCGCCTCCGAAGCTTTCTTT. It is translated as CASSLGYTGSASEAFF.

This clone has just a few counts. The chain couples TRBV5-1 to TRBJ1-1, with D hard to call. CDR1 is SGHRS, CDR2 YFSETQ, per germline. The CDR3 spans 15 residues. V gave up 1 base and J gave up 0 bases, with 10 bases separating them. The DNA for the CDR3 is TGCGCCAGCAGCTTGAGCGGGAATCTGAACACTGAAGCTTTCTTT. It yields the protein CASSLSGNLNTEAFF.

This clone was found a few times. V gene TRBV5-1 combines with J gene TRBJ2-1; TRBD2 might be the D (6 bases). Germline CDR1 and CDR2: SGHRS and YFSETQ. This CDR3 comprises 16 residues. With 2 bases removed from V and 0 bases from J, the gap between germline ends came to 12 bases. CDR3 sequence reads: CASSFRRASSYNEQFF. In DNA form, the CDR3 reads TGCGCCAGCAGCTTTAGGAGGGCCAGCTCCTACAATGAGCAGTTCTTC.

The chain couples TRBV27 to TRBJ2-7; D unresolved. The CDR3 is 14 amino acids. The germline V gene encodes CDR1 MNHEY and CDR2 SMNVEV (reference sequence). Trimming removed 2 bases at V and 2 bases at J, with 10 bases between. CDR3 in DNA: TGTGCCAGCAGTTTACGGCACAGACCCTACGAGCAGTACTTC. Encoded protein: CASSLRHRPYEQYF.